These 20 T cell receptor beta chains were sequenced from one sample in a study of STAT3 mutations in large granular lymphocyte leukemia. Overall study findings and caveats: Every T-LGLL patient had at least one immunodominant TCRbeta clonotype.

Their antigen targets remain unknown. Sequencing was performed with immunoSEQ multiplex PCR; in TCRdb, only in-frame clones are kept and a portion is missing. The sample has approximately 10,000 clones, more than 70% seen once. Sequencing was done on a sample of peripheral blood mononuclear cells. Source of these receptors: a man aged 55 to 69 with T-cell large granular lymphocyte leukemia. Some clones in this sample may be carry-over from other donors' samples.

V and J are TRBV6-6 and TRBJ1-4; TRBD1 matches 10 bases. Trimming cost V 6 bases and J 5 bases; bases outside gene matches: 3. CDR1 and CDR2 from the germline V gene are MNHNY and SVGAGI (reference sequence). The CDR3 totals 14 residues. The CDR3 region has the DNA TGTGCCAGCAGACCGACAGGGGGCAATGAAAAACTGTTTTTT. It yields the protein CASRPTGGNEKLFF.

This chain uses TRBV5-4 with TRBJ2-7; 12 bases agree with TRBD1. The V segment lost 0 bases and the J segment 7 bases; nucleotides outside the gene matches: 8. The CDR3 is 16 residues long. Per the germline V gene, CDR1 is SGHNT and CDR2 is YYREEE (reference sequence). The CDR3 bases are TGTGCCAGCAGCTTGGGGGCGGGACAGGGGGCGAGAGAGCAGTACTTC. Translation gives CASSLGAGQGAREQYF.

The chain carries TRBV9 and TRBJ2-1; 9 bases line up with TRBD2. V shed 3 bases and J 8 bases; nucleotides not matched to a gene: 6. CDR3 size: 14 residues. The V gene's germline CDR1 is SGDLS and CDR2 YYNGEE. For the CDR3, the DNA is TGTGCCAGCAGCGCCATAGCGGGAGTGGATGAGCAGTTCTTC. Translated, it gives CASSAIAGVDEQFF.

The chain recombines TRBV30 with TRBJ2-7; possible D gene TRBD2, 6 bases. V was cut by 2 bases and J by 6 bases, with 14 bases left in between. Per the germline V gene, CDR1 is GTSNPN and CDR2 is SVGIG (reference sequence). The CDR3 totals 13 residues. CDR3 sequence (DNA): TGTGCCTGGAGTCTGGCGGGAAGGCCCGAGCAGTACTTC. Translated, it gives CAWSLAGRPEQYF.

V usage is TRBV7-9 and J usage is TRBJ2-3; D might be TRBD1 or TRBD2, each matching 5 bases. Germline CDR1 SEHNR, CDR2 FQNEAQ (reference sequence). Between the trimmed V and J ends, which lost 5 bases and 0 bases, there was a span of 15 bases. The CDR3 extends over 16 amino acids. CDR3 sequence: CASSKQRDGSTDTQYF. In nucleotides, the CDR3 is TGTGCCAGCAGCAAACAACGGGACGGGAGCACAGATACGCAGTATTTT.

The chain couples TRBV13 to TRBJ2-2; TRBD2 matches at 12 bases. CDR3 length equals 19 residues. Trimming cost V 6 bases and J 2 bases; bases outside gene matches: 13. The germline V gene encodes CDR1 PRHDT and CDR2 FYEKMQ (reference sequence). The CDR3 coding sequence is TGTGCCAGCAGTTTTGGAGGGACTAGCGGGCGACTTAACACCGGGGAGCTGTTTTTT. Translated: CASSFGGTSGRLNTGELFF.

This clone was seen a handful of times. This CDR3 reads CASSPGLGTDSYGYTF. CDR3 DNA sequence: TGCGCCAGCAGCCCGGGCTTAGGGACAGACTCCTATGGCTACACCTTC. The chain uses TRBV5-1 and TRBJ1-2; 7 bases are a match to TRBD1. Germline V CDR1 and CDR2: SGHRS, YFSETQ. V was pared by 4 bases and J by 4 bases, with 13 bases of the junction left unmatched. This CDR3 region has 16 residues.

The chain joins TRBV4-1 to TRBJ2-3, with D possibly being TRBD1 (5 bases). The CDR3 loop spans 15 amino acids. The V gene lost 0 bases and the J gene lost 1 base, with 8 bases spanning the gap. Germline lookup yields CDR1 MGHRA and CDR2 YSYEKL. The CDR3 region has the DNA TGCGCCAGCAGCCAAGAGGCCAGGGGCACAGATACGCAGTATTTT. It is translated as CASSQEARGTDTQYF.

The chain carries TRBV5-1 and TRBJ2-1; the match to TRBD1 covers 10 bases. The germline gives CDR1 SGHRS, CDR2 YFSETQ. CDR3 length equals 15 residues. Trimming at V came to 4 bases and at J to 10 bases, leaving 11 bases not matched to a gene. The CDR3 spells CASSNRDRGSSEQFF. CDR3 in DNA: TGCGCCAGCAGCAACCGGGACAGGGGTTCCAGCGAGCAGTTCTTC.

The CDR3 is CASSPSGGGHGYTF. CDR3 DNA sequence: TGTGCCAGCTCTCCCTCGGGGGGCGGTCATGGCTACACCTTC. This rearrangement joins TRBV18 to TRBJ1-2; TRBD1 might be the D (6 bases). The CDR3 is 14 amino acids. Germline-derived CDR1 and CDR2 are KGHSH and LQKENI. V was cut by 6 bases and J by 6 bases, with 17 bases left in between.

V usage is TRBV10-2 and J usage is TRBJ2-7; D might be TRBD1 (5 bases). Trimming pared 2 bases from V and 1 base from J, leaving 12 bases between. CDR1 is WSHSY, CDR2 SAAADI, per germline. The CDR3 is made up of 15 amino acids. The CDR3 DNA sequence: TGCGCCAGCAGTGAGATTAGCAGGGCGTCCTACGAGCAGTACTTC. It is translated as CASSEISRASYEQYF.

The V gene is TRBV10-3, the J gene TRBJ2-1, with D maybe TRBD2 (5 bases). The CDR3 runs 13 residues. V dropped 2 bases and J dropped 9 bases, with 11 bases sitting between them. Looked up from germline, CDR1 is ENHRY and CDR2 is SYGVKD. CDR3 nucleotides: TGTGCCATCAGTGAGGGTGGTAGCGTTGAGCAGTTCTTC. Residues: CAISEGGSVEQFF.

The rearrangement links TRBV15 to TRBJ1-1; D is unresolved. There are 13 residues in the CDR3. The V gene's germline CDR1 is LNHNV and CDR2 YYDKDF (reference sequence). Trimming shortened V by 0 bases and J by 4 bases, and 6 bases separated the two germline ends. CDR3 nucleotide sequence: TGTGCCACCAGCAGAGATATGCGCACTGAAGCTTTCTTT. This gives the protein CATSRDMRTEAFF.

The genes are TRBV6-6 and TRBJ2-3; possibly TRBD2 for D (6 bases). CDR1 is MNHNY and CDR2 is SVGAGI in the germline V gene (reference sequence). Trimming took off 4 bases at V and 4 bases at J, with 6 bases between the two ends. The CDR3 length is 12 residues. For the CDR3, the DNA is TGTGCCAGCAGTTGGGGGGCAGATACGCAGTATTTT. Amino acid sequence: CASSWGADTQYF.

This clone was detected a few times. This chain joins TRBV27 and TRBJ2-5, with 10 bases aligning to TRBD2. Trimming took 6 bases from V and 1 from J; bases not matched to a gene: 5. From germline, CDR1 is MNHEY and CDR2 SMNVEV (reference sequence). CDR3 length equals 15 residues. The CDR3 DNA reads TGTGCCAGCAGCCGGACTAGCGGATCCCAAGAGACCCAGTACTTC. Protein sequence: CASSRTSGSQETQYF.

The chain has TRBV2 and TRBJ2-1, with TRBD2 as a possible D gene (5 bases). Germline V CDR1 and CDR2: SNHLY, FYNNEI. The CDR3 is 14 residues long. V shed 7 bases and J shed 3 bases, with 13 bases lying between them. CDR3 nucleotide sequence: TGTGCCAGCAACGGGATCACCAACTACAATGAGCAGTTCTTC. Its protein is CASNGITNYNEQFF.

This sequence joins TRBV6-5 and TRBJ2-7, with unresolved D. The germline V and J ends were trimmed by 6 bases and 5 bases, with 17 bases remaining between them. The CDR3 length is 14 residues. CDR1 and CDR2 from the germline V gene are MNHEY and SVGAGI. CDR3 DNA: TGTGCCAGCAGCCGTACAAAAGACAACCACGAGCAGTACTTC. Protein: CASSRTKDNHEQYF.

The DNA of the CDR3 is TGTGCCAGCTCGGGACTAGCGGGTCTGAGCACAGATACGCAGTATTTT. It codes for CASSGLAGLSTDTQYF. This chain joins TRBV18 and TRBJ2-3, with 12 bases aligning to TRBD2. V lost 6 bases and J lost 0; bases outside the gene matches: 4. Germline V gene data show CDR1 as KGHSH and CDR2 as LQKENI. The CDR3 runs to 16 residues.

In its sample, this clone was seen once. V is TRBV15 and J is TRBJ2-2; no definite D call. Trimming took 1 base from V and 14 from J, leaving 8 bases between them. Looked up from germline, CDR1 is LNHNV and CDR2 is YYDKDF (reference sequence). This CDR3 contains 11 residues. The CDR3 is CATSRAGFLFF. CDR3 sequence (DNA): TGTGCCACCAGCAGAGCTGGGTTTCTGTTTTTT.

The chain links TRBV10-2 to TRBJ2-3; 12 bases fit TRBD2. Germline CDR1 WSHSY, CDR2 SAAADI. Unmatched junction bases numbered 9, after V lost 2 bases and J lost 0 bases. The CDR3 contains 19 residues. CDR3 bases: TGCGCCAGCAGTGAGACTAGCGGGAGGTTCTCCCCTAGCACAGATACGCAGTATTTT. As protein: CASSETSGRFSPSTDTQYF.